This T cell receptor (beta chain) is drawn from a study of T cell responses to AZD1222 COVID-19 vaccine. Study outcomes and limitations: The peak T cell response came first, and repertoires were sampled only after it. Dominant at 160-218 and 743-854, vaccine-associated CD4 TCRs also spanned spike. Females made up more of the donors, who were largely white British, and clonal diversity may have come out too low.

The repertoire was sequenced with immunoSEQ multiplex PCR; TCRdb's copy has only in-frame clones and lacks some. The table has some 150,000 clones, 80% to 95% seen once; the top ten hold 2.5% to 3%. As for this clone: The antigen is not known.

The CDR3 sequence is 17 residues long. Germline V lookup: CDR1 SGDLS, CDR2 YYNGEE. Trimming stripped 3 bases from V and 3 bases from J, with 21 bases between. This sequence joins TRBV9 and TRBJ1-1; D call uncertain. This TCR derives from an adult in good health. Specimen: peripheral blood, collected on day 0 of MenACWY control vaccination. The CDR3: CASSGGRSQLEDTEAFF. CDR3 sequence (DNA): TGTGCCAGCAGCGGAGGACGGTCCCAACTTGAGGACACTGAAGCTTTCTTT.